The rows below give T cell receptor beta chains drawn from one sample of a study of OX40 agonist ivuxolimab in advanced cancers. Generated by immunoSEQ multiplex PCR, the TCRdb table keeps only in-frame clones and is missing some. This table has some 70,000 clones, 65% to 90% appearing once. Material: CD4+ or CD8+ T cells sorted from blood, obtained in a trial of the OX40 agonist ivuxolimab. The receptors originated from an adult with an advanced solid tumor such as melanoma, head and neck, liver or kidney cancer. Both conserved end residues are part of each CDR3.

>TRBJ1-1|TRBV7-8
CASSNRQKVEAFF
>TRBJ2-5|TRBV4-1
CASSQDTGAETQYF
>TRBJ1-1|TRBV27
CASSVGVGGNTEAFF
>TRBJ2-3|TRBV10-3
CAISGGVGGRADTQYF
>TRBJ2-1|TRBV5-1
CASSLGRGPGSYNEQFF
>TRBJ2-2|TRBV30
CAWSVRRSDTGELFF
>TRBJ2-5|TRBV18
CASSPPAGRKETQYF
>TRBJ1-1|TRBV19
CASSIYSRGRGTKEAFF
>TRBJ2-7|TRBV2
CASSSGEQYF
>TRBJ2-3|TRBV5-1
CASSLGIFTDTQYF
>TRBJ2-3|TRBV5-1
CASSSRGQGKDTQYF
>TRBJ2-5|TRBV6-1
CASILAGGSQETQYF
>TRBJ2-7|TRBV6-5
CASRELDYEQYF
>TRBJ2-1|TRBV5-6
CASSSTGTGEQFF
>TRBJ2-7|TRBV2
CASSGRQGFKQYF
>TRBJ1-2|TRBV14
CASSSGSRTYGYTF
>TRBJ1-1|TRBV18
CASSPAQQGALAGTEAFF
>TRBJ1-2|TRBV13
CASSRGNYGYTF
>TRBJ1-4|TRBV28
CASSLTRGAVEKLFF
>TRBJ1-2|TRBV5-8
CASSKDRVEGYTF
>TRBJ1-6|TRBV5-1
CASSLARGTGQTSPLHF
>TRBJ1-1|TRBV18
CASSPSENTEAFF
>TRBJ1-2|TRBV5-6
CASSYRSGYTF
>TRBJ2-7|TRBV19
CASSSQDRGPDEQYF
>TRBJ2-1|TRBV5-6
CASSLTFEQFF
>TRBJ2-1|TRBV6-6
CASIRTSGGAYNEQFF
>TRBJ2-3|TRBV6-1
CASSSTSGTQYF
>TRBJ2-3|TRBV7-2
CASSSSGSTDTQYF
>TRBJ2-2|TRBV6-6
CASSYSLAGDTGELFF
>TRBJ1-5|TRBV5-4
CASSFGGRNQPQHF
>TRBJ1-6|TRBV19
CATTAGGGFNSPLHF